This T cell receptor (beta chain) was sequenced in a study of blood T cells in healthy people across ages (dated by TCRdb to between 2015 and 2017). Study-level background: In model experiments, template switching captured about one uniquely barcoded TCR beta cDNA molecule for every two T cells. The donors were split into four age groups: young (average around 16 years), middle-aged (about 40), aged (around 67) and long-lived (approximately 89). Donors of different ages were randomly distributed across sequencing lanes to avoid experimental bias. For two donors (one aged 18 to 30 and one aged 80 or older), the study analyzed two additional independent replicas of 1 million unique cDNA reads from the same blood draw. The study measured age-related changes in TCR beta repertoire diversity using deep sequencing normalized with unique cDNA molecular identifiers. Broad study findings and their caveats: Observed TCR beta diversity per million T cells fell roughly linearly with age, and a significant reduction was already apparent by age roughly 41. The CMV infection status of donors was not known, potentially confounding age-related changes in expanded clonotypes. Estimates of total diversity based on one million sequenced T cells were considered lower bounds and underestimates. Compared with the aged group, more naive CD4+ T cells, fewer expanded clones and increased TCR diversity were shown by the long-lived group, suggesting age selection. Bulk unsorted PBMC profiling prevented conclusive comparison of naive and antigen-experienced compartments. The percentage of naive T cells measured by flow cytometry correlated strongly with observed TCR beta diversity.

Based on the germline V gene (reference sequence), the CDR1 and CDR2 sequences are SEHNR and FQNEAQ. Germline trimming amounts to 5 bases on V and 8 bases on J, with 8 as the count of junction bases outside the gene matches. Reading from cysteine to phenylalanine, the CDR3 counts 13 amino acids. Just CDR3 DNA is preserved here, 39 bases in frame from base 1. Library generation was performed with 5' RACE. TCRdb lists the instrument as Illumina HiSeq 2500. A second PCR of roughly 7 to 11 cycles was performed with a sample-barcoded 5' primer and a J-beta primer mix. A template-switch 5' adaptor carrying 12 random nucleotides introduced a unique molecular identifier onto each TCR beta cDNA molecule. Each sample yielded at least 3 million CDR3-containing paired-end reads. First-strand cDNA was synthesized from all RNA with the Mint cDNA synthesis kit, primed by a TRBC-specific oligonucleotide. After uracil-DNA glycosylase treatment, a first 18-cycle PCR used universal primers M1SS and BC2_uni_R on all cDNA. The published analysis was carried out like this. For normalization, 1 million high-quality reads were randomly selected from each sample, with every read carrying a distinct molecular identifier. Reads sharing molecular identifiers were discarded rather than binned into consensus sequences. MiTCR, set to a Q25 quality threshold and the strictest error-elimination algorithm, was used for CDR3 identification, clonotype clustering and error correction. A nonparametric unseen species model with Euler transformation was used to estimate a lower bound on total TCR beta diversity. Using fastp at Q25 and MiXCR, TCRdb reprocessed the public reads and kept productive beta chains. All rows with the same CDR3 protein become a single entry with the most common DNA and genes. The V and J calls reflect TCRdb's pipeline rather than the authors' work. The sample contains around 1.1 million distinct CDR3 sequences, 30% to 40% of them found a single time. The biggest ten clones account for around 13% of the sample.

Concerning this clonotype: Its antigen has not been determined. Base qualities are not provided; no much larger clone lies one nucleotide away.

Systemically healthy Caucasian individuals from Russia, 39 in total and aged roughly 6 to 100 years, were included as donors. Around 10 milliliters of peripheral blood were drawn from each donor into EDTA-treated Vacutainer tubes. Ficoll-Paque density-gradient centrifugation was used to isolate PBMCs, with at least 6.5 million per sample. Total RNA, at least 5 micrograms per sample, was extracted from PBMCs with Trizol reagent. For every donor, an aliquot of PBMCs went through flow cytometry to measure the percentages of naive CD45RAhigh/CD27high T cells. The sample consisted of blood. The sequence was obtained from a young man in good health. Recombination linked TRBV7-9 to TRBJ1-2; 7 middle bases align to TRBD1. The DNA sequence is given as TGTGCCAGCAGCGACACAGGGGTAGGGGGCTACACCTTC. Protein translation: CASSDTGVGGYTF. The variable domain in full, with residues beyond the CDR3 obtained from the reference TRBV7-9 and TRBJ1-2 genes, is DTGVSQNPRHKITKRGQNVTFRCDPISEHNRLYWYRQTLGQGPEFLTYFQNEAQLEKSRLLSDRFSAERPKGSFSTLEIQRTEQGDSAMYLCASSDTGVGGYTFGSGTRLTVV.